A single T cell receptor (beta chain) is shown here with its context. Its antigen is as yet unknown. This table comes from immunoSEQ multiplex PCR, and its TCRdb copy is limited to in-frame clones, with some not included. The sample lists some 1.5 million clones, around 95% occurring once. The ends were cut back, 1 base at V and 3 bases at J, with 10 bases in the middle. The CDR3 has 15 amino acids. Germline V gene data show CDR1 as SGHTA and CDR2 as FQGNSA. The split of CD4+ cells yielded CD45RA+ naive and CD45RA-negative memory subsets. The data are from a study of shared clonotypes between healthy human individuals. Overall study: Each donor contributed plates that comprised three CD4 naive, three CD4 memory, two CD8 naive and one CD8 memory.

Study results and caveats: When naive CD4 clonotypes were compared across a few donors, roughly 4.9% were shared.

The chain has TRBV7-2 and TRBJ1-5; TRBD1 might be the D (5 bases). The sequence came from a man aged 25-45 years in good health. The material sequenced was naive CD4+ T cells sorted from blood. The subset: CD45RA+ positively selected. CDR3 sequence: CASSLDRQFNQPQHF. CDR3 nucleotides: TGTGCCAGCAGCTTAGACAGACAGTTCAATCAGCCCCAGCATTTT.